The 14 T cell receptor beta chains below all came from one sample that was sequenced in a study of OX40 agonist ivuxolimab in advanced cancers. Libraries were built with the immunoSEQ multiplex PCR assay. TCRdb re-hosts the immuneACCESS table, in-frame sequences only. Its copies lack some clones; in the studies checked, an unresolved V gene accounts for under half of them, and the cause for the rest is not known. In all, the sample holds tens of thousands of clones, and roughly 86% of those were seen once. Less than 0.8% of the sample belongs to the ten largest clones. The sequenced sample was CD4+ or CD8+ T cells sorted from blood, obtained in a trial of the OX40 agonist ivuxolimab. The receptor set was obtained from an adult with an advanced solid tumor such as melanoma, head and neck, liver or kidney cancer.

The V call is TRBV16, the J call TRBJ1-2; possible D gene TRBD1, 5 bases. The V end was cut by 0 bases, the J end by 3 bases, with 8 bases between. CDR1 and CDR2 from the germline V gene are KGHSY and FQNENV. The CDR3 spans 14 residues. As DNA, the CDR3 is TGTGCCAGCAGCCAATCCGGGGGGGACTATGGCTACACCTTC. Its translation is CASSQSGGDYGYTF.

This clone was detected only a few times. V is TRBV20-1 and J is TRBJ2-1; D unresolved. V lost 3 bases and J 9 bases, leaving 3 bases between the germline ends. From germline, CDR1 is DFQATT and CDR2 SNEGSKA (reference sequence). The CDR3 loop spans 9 amino acids. The CDR3 bases are TGCAGTGCTAGTTTTGAGCAGTTCTTC. It yields the protein CSASFEQFF.

This clone was recorded a few times. The chain recombines TRBV7-8 with TRBJ2-1; 11 bases are shared with TRBD2. The CDR3 is 20 amino acids. Trimming removed 1 base from V and 0 bases from J; junction bases left unmatched: 11. Germline CDR1 and CDR2: SGHVS and FQNEAQ. The CDR3 sequence is CASSLVGTSGPKSSYNEQFF. The CDR3 bases are TGTGCCAGCAGCTTAGTTGGGACTAGCGGACCAAAGAGCTCCTACAATGAGCAGTTCTTC.

V gene TRBV18 combines with J gene TRBJ2-5; D is tentatively TRBD1 or TRBD2 (5 bases each). The CDR3 contains 16 residues. Trimming took 3 bases from V and 4 from J, leaving 18 bases between them. Germline values: CDR1 KGHSH, CDR2 LQKENI. The CDR3 is CASSPSLGVGAETQYF. Here the CDR3 DNA reads TGTGCCAGCTCACCCTCATTGGGAGTCGGGGCAGAGACCCAGTACTTC. The full variable domain, with the rest looked up from reference TRBV18 and TRBJ2-5, is NAGVMQNPRHLVRRRGQEARLRCSPMKGHSHVYWYRQLPEEGLKFMVYLQKENIIDESGMPKERFSAEFPKEGPSILRIQQVVRGDSAAYFCASSPSLGVGAETQYFGPGTRLLVL.

The chain couples TRBV28 to TRBJ1-5; maybe TRBD1 (6 bases). Germline assignment: CDR1 MDHEN and CDR2 SYDVKM. The V and J ends lost 7 bases and 6 bases respectively, with 19 bases between them. CDR3 length: 15 amino acids. DNA for the CDR3: TGTGCCAGCACCAAGGGCGGGGGCCCCAGTCAGCCCCAGCATTTT. It codes for CASTKGGGPSQPQHF.

The chain has TRBV27 and TRBJ2-1, with 8 bases matching TRBD2. The J segment lost 5 bases and the V segment lost 7 bases, leaving 4 bases of the junction unmatched. Germline loops: CDR1 MNHEY, CDR2 SMNVEV (reference sequence). The CDR3 has 13 amino acids. The DNA for the CDR3 is TGTGCCAGCATTAGCGGGACGAACAATGAGCAGTTCTTC. Amino acid sequence: CASISGTNNEQFF.

This CDR3 is CASSLLDRAYEQYF. CDR3 nucleotide sequence: TGTGCCAGCAGTTTATTGGATCGGGCCTACGAGCAGTACTTC. This chain uses TRBV28 with TRBJ2-7; D is uncertain. From germline, CDR1 is MDHEN and CDR2 SYDVKM. The V and J ends lost 1 base and 2 bases respectively, with 9 bases between them. CDR3 size: 14 residues.

This CDR3 reads CASSEGLADYEQYF. The CDR3, as DNA: TGTGCCAGCAGTGAAGGACTAGCGGACTACGAGCAGTACTTC. The chain uses TRBV6-1 and TRBJ2-7; 9 nucleotides match TRBD2. J gave up 3 bases and V 1 base, and 1 base lay outside the gene matches. This CDR3 region has 14 residues. Germline assignment: CDR1 MNHNS and CDR2 SASEGT.

The J gene is TRBJ1-5, the V gene TRBV6-5, with D possibly TRBD1 on 5 matching bases. The CDR3 consists of 15 residues. CDR1 and CDR2 from the germline V gene are MNHEY and SVGAGI. Trimming took off 6 bases at V and 2 bases at J, with 14 bases between the two ends. The CDR3 loop is CASSAGGTGNQPQHF. CDR3 sequence (DNA): TGTGCCAGCAGCGCCGGAGGGACGGGCAATCAGCCCCAGCATTTT.

This chain connects TRBV7-8 to TRBJ1-2; 7 bases match TRBD1. Germline V CDR1 and CDR2: SGHVS, FQNEAQ. The CDR3 covers 15 residues. Losses at the gene ends were 5 bases for V and 3 bases for J; bases not matched to a gene: 9. CDR3 nucleotides: TGTGCCAGCAGCACCACAGGGGAAACGGACTATGGCTACACCTTC. It is translated as CASSTTGETDYGYTF.

V is TRBV19 and J is TRBJ2-2, with 7 bases that match TRBD1. V lost 4 bases and J lost 4; bases outside the gene matches: 6. CDR1 LNHDA and CDR2 SQIVND come from the germline V gene (reference sequence). This CDR3 spans 15 amino acids. CDR3 nucleotide sequence: TGTGCCAGTAGTAAGAGGGGGCAGGTCACCGGGGAGCTGTTTTTT. It translates to CASSKRGQVTGELFF.

V usage is TRBV19 and J usage is TRBJ1-1; D might be TRBD1 (6 bases). The germline V gene has CDR1 LNHDA and CDR2 SQIVND (reference sequence). Deletions cut 6 bases from V and 5 bases from J, with 13 bases between. This CDR3 contains 13 residues. The chain's CDR3 is CASSPGQGTEAFF. In DNA, the CDR3 is TGTGCCAGTAGCCCCGGGCAGGGGACTGAAGCTTTCTTT.

This sequence joins TRBV7-9 and TRBJ2-2; 8 nucleotides match TRBD1. From germline, CDR1 is SEHNR and CDR2 FQNEAQ (reference sequence). V shed 6 bases and J 2 bases; nucleotides not matched to a gene: 5. This CDR3 comprises 15 residues. CDR3 residues: CASRRTGKNTGELFF. The CDR3 DNA reads as TGTGCCAGCAGGCGGACAGGGAAAAACACCGGGGAGCTGTTTTTT.

The V and J genes are TRBV6-6 and TRBJ1-4; D is unclear. Germline-derived CDR1 and CDR2 are MNHNY and SVGAGI (reference sequence). CDR3 length: 15 residues. V gave up 0 bases and J gave up 3 bases, with 8 bases separating them. DNA of the CDR3: TGTGCCAGCAGTTACTCCGGCGGGGCTAATGAAAAACTGTTTTTT. It encodes CASSYSGGANEKLFF.